A selection of T cell receptor beta chains follows, all from one sample in a study of T cell repertoires in cytomegalovirus infection. No antigen has been identified for these receptors. TCRdb reprocessed the reads with MiXCR, giving one entry per CDR3 protein. The sample lists approximately 770,000 distinct CDR3 sequences; under 35% were seen once. Sequences were derived from cultured CD8+ T cells from PBMCs, sampled from culture after CMV antigen stimulation. The receptors originated from a human donor in good health (CMV status not recorded). Some clones in this sample may be carry-over from other donors' samples. Both conserved end residues are part of each CDR3. The D gene is left open where the match is weak.

>-|TRBV9
CASSAPGGPDTQYF
>-|TRBV4-1
CASSQDGGSAGTDTQYF
>-|TRBV12-5
CASGAYPGDGGETQYF
>-|TRBV5-1
CASRKTDTQYF
>-|TRBV6-1
CASSEAGGRLSFLYQPQHF
>-|TRBV12-5
CASGLPTDRDTQYF
>TRBD1|TRBV14
CASSQDQGVGASQYF
>TRBD1|TRBV7-8
CASSPPDRENQPQHF
>TRBD2|TRBV11-2
CASSSWTSGGPGEQFF
>-|TRBV6-1
CASSEARGRDWLYGYTF
>-|TRBV27
CASSLSGYNYGYTF
>-|TRBV27
CASSTQRGTENEQYF